The 11 T cell receptor beta chains presented below share a single source sample, sequenced in a study of human T cells and chemical hapten exposure. TCRdb used MiXCR to reprocess the RACE reads, holding one entry per CDR3 protein. The sample carries 340,000 or so distinct CDR3 sequences, approximately 6.3% recorded once. Time point here: patch test 1, 2 weeks after DPC sensitization. Sample treatment: therapeutic diphenylcyclopropenone sensitization with weekly scalp DPC. The sample in question was whole blood, obtained in connection with sensitization to the hapten diphenylcyclopropenone (DPC). The receptors were gathered from a woman aged 18-30 years with alopecia areata. Some clones in this sample may be carry-over from other donors' samples.

This clonotype was seen a handful of times. This chain connects TRBV24-1 to TRBJ2-3; possible D gene TRBD2, 5 bases. Trimming shortened V by 3 bases and J by 0 bases, and 12 bases separated the two germline ends. The CDR3 has 16 amino acids. CDR1 KGHDR and CDR2 SFDVKD come from the germline V gene. The chain's CDR3 is CATSDKPRTSTDTQYF. The CDR3 DNA is TGTGCCACCAGTGATAAGCCCAGGACTAGCACAGATACGCAGTATTTT.

This clonotype was seen a few times. This rearrangement joins TRBV29-1 to TRBJ1-3; no firm D call. The CDR3 is made up of 14 amino acids. Germline V gene data show CDR1 as SQVTM and CDR2 as ANQGSEA. V was clipped by 6 bases and J by 0 bases, with 12 bases between them. This CDR3 reads CSVLLNPSGNTIYF. The DNA for the CDR3 is TGCAGCGTCCTCCTCAACCCCTCTGGAAACACCATATATTTT.

This clonotype was counted between two and nine times. This sequence joins TRBV7-9 and TRBJ2-2, with 8 bases matching TRBD1. The CDR3 runs to 16 residues. Germline CDR1 is SEHNR and CDR2 is FQNEAQ (reference sequence). The trim removed 1 base at V and 2 bases at J, leaving 3 bases unmatched. CDR3 coding DNA: TGTGCCAGCAGCTTAGGGACAGGGAAAAACACCGGGGAGCTGTTTTTT. Protein: CASSLGTGKNTGELFF.

V gene TRBV7-8 combines with J gene TRBJ2-1; D remains ambiguous. The CDR3 spans 12 residues. Trimming shortened V by 2 bases and J by 8 bases, and 7 bases separated the two germline ends. CDR1 is SGHVS and CDR2 is FQNEAQ in the germline V gene. CDR3 DNA: TGTGCCAGCAGCTTAAAGTCCCATGAGCAGTTCTTC. Its protein product is CASSLKSHEQFF.

This clonotype was recorded at least ten times. The chain joins TRBV12-3 or TRBV12-4 to TRBJ2-1; D not certain. The CDR3 consists of 12 residues. Trimming left V 2 bases short and J 6 bases short, with 5 bases between. CDR3 in DNA: TGTGCCAGCAGTTTACCCCTCAATGAGCAGTTCTTC. It codes for CASSLPLNEQFF.

This clonotype was seen ten or more times. This sequence joins TRBV5-4 and TRBJ2-3; D is ambiguous. The CDR3 consists of 14 residues. Per the germline V gene, CDR1 is SGHNT and CDR2 is YYREEE (reference sequence). The germline V and J ends were trimmed by 0 bases and 3 bases, with 8 bases remaining between them. This chain's CDR3 is CASSLGSGTDTQYF. For the CDR3, the DNA is TGTGCCAGCAGCTTGGGTTCAGGTACAGATACGCAGTATTTT.

In its sample, this clonotype was seen many times. This chain joins TRBV12-3 or TRBV12-4 and TRBJ2-3; perhaps TRBD1 as D (5 bases). The ends were cut back, 2 bases at V and 3 bases at J, with 6 bases in the middle. The CDR3 runs 13 residues. CDR3 in DNA: TGTGCCAGCAGTTTAAAGGGGACAGATACGCAGTATTTT. Protein sequence: CASSLKGTDTQYF.

V and J are TRBV7-2 and TRBJ1-2; D might be TRBD1 (6 bases). Germline lookup yields CDR1 SGHTA and CDR2 FQGNSA. The CDR3 runs to 14 residues. Trimming removed 5 bases at V and 0 bases at J, with 10 bases between. CDR3 nucleotide sequence: TGTGCCAGCAGCCCGCAGGGGTCTAACTATGGCTACACCTTC. It is translated as CASSPQGSNYGYTF.

The chain couples TRBV15 to TRBJ2-1; 10 nucleotides agree with TRBD2. The junction had 9 bases not matched to a gene; V was cut back by 1 base and J by 6 bases. The CDR3 runs 17 residues. Germline loops: CDR1 LNHNV, CDR2 YYDKDF (reference sequence). The CDR3 sequence is CATSRAIAGGRPNEQFF. CDR3 DNA: TGTGCCACCAGCAGAGCTATAGCGGGGGGACGCCCCAATGAGCAGTTCTTC.

This clonotype came up a few times. The chain recombines TRBV20-1 with TRBJ2-1; 7 nucleotides align to TRBD1. The V gene's germline CDR1 is DFQATT and CDR2 SNEGSKA (reference sequence). The CDR3 is made up of 16 amino acids. The trim removed 4 bases at V and 10 bases at J, leaving 19 bases unmatched. The chain's CDR3 is CSAKMTSGTDLGEQFF. In DNA, the CDR3 is TGCAGTGCTAAGATGACCTCCGGGACAGACCTGGGGGAGCAGTTCTTC.

This clonotype was detected many times. The J gene is TRBJ2-6, the V gene TRBV4-3; weak D call: TRBD1 (6 bases). Germline values: CDR1 LGHNA, CDR2 YSLEER. The CDR3 spans 16 residues. Trimming removed 0 bases from V and 1 base from J, with 7 bases in between. This chain's CDR3 is CASSQEQGSGANVLTF. The DNA of the CDR3 is TGCGCCAGCAGCCAAGAGCAGGGGTCTGGGGCCAACGTCCTGACTTTC.